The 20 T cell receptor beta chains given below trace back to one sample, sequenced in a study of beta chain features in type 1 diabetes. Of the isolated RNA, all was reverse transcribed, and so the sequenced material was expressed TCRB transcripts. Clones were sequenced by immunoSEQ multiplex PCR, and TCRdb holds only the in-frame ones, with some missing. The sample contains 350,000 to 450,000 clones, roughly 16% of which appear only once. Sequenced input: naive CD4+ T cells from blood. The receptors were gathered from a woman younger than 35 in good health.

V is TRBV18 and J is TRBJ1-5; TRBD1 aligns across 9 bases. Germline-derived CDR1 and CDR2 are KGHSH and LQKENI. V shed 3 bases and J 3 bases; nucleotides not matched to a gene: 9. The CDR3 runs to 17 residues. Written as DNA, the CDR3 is TGTGCCAGCTCACCGGGGGGAACAGGGGGCTTCAATCAGCCCCAGCATTTT. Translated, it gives CASSPGGTGGFNQPQHF. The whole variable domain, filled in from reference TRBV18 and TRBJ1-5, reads NAGVMQNPRHLVRRRGQEARLRCSPMKGHSHVYWYRQLPEEGLKFMVYLQKENIIDESGMPKERFSAEFPKEGPSILRIQQVVRGDSAAYFCASSPGGTGGFNQPQHFGDGTRLSIL.

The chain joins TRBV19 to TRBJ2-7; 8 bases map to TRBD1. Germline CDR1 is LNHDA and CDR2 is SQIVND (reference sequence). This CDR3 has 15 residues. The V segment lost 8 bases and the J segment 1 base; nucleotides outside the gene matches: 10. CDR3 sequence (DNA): TGTGCCAGTTTGGGGGGACAGGCGGGATCCTACGAGCAGTACTTC. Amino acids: CASLGGQAGSYEQYF.

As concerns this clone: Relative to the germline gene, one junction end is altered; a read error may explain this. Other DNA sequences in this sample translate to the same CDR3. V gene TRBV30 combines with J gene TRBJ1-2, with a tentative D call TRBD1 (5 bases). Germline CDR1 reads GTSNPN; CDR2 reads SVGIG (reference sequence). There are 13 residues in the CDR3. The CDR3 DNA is TGCGCCTGGACCACCTACGGGACTCGAGGCTACACCTTC. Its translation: CAWTTYGTRGYTF.

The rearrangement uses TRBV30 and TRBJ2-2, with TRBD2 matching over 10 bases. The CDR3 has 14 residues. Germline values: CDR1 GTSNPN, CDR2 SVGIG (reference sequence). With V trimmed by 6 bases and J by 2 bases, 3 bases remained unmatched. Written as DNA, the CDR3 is TGTGCCTGCAGACTAGCGGGCAACACCGGGGAGCTGTTTTTT. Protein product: CACRLAGNTGELFF.

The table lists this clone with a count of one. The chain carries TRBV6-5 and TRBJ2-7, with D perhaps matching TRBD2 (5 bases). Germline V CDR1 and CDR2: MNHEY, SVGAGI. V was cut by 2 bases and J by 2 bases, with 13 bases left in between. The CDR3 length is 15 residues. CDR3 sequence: CASSYAMRGTYEQYF. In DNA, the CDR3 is TGTGCCAGCAGTTACGCGATGAGAGGGACCTACGAGCAGTACTTC.

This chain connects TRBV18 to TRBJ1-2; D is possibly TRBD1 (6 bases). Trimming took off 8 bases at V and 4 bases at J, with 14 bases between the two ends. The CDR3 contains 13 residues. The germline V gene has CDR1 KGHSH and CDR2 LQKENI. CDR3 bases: TGTGCCAGCAAGGCAGGGGCGATCTATGGCTACACCTTC. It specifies CASKAGAIYGYTF.

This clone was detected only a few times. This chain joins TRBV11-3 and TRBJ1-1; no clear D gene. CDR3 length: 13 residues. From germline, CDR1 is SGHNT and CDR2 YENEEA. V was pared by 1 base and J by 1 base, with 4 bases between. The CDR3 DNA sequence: TGTGCCAGCAGCTTAGCAGAGAACACTGAAGCTTTCTTT. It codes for CASSLAENTEAFF.

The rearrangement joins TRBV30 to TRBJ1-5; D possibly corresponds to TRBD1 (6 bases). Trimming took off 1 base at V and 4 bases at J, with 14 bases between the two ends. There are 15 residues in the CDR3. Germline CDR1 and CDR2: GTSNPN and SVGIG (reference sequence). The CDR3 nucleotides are TGTGCCTGGAGTGCCCGCGGGGGGCGGAATCAGCCCCAGCATTTT. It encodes CAWSARGGRNQPQHF.

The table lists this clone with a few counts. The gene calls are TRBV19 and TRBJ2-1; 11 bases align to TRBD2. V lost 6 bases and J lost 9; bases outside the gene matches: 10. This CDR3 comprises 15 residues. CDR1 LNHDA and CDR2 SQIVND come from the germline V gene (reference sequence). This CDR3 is CASRGILAGVGEQFF. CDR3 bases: TGTGCCAGTAGGGGGATACTAGCGGGAGTCGGTGAGCAGTTCTTC. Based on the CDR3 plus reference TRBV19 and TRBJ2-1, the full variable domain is DGGITQSPKYLFRKEGQNVTLSCEQNLNHDAMYWYRQDPGQGLRLIYYSQIVNDFQKGDIAEGYSVSREKKESFPLTVTSAQKNPTAFYLCASRGILAGVGEQFFGPGTRLTVL.

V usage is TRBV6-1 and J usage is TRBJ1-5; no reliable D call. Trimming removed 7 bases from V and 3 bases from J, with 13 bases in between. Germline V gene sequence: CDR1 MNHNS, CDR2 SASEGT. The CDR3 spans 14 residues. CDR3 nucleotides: TGTGCCAGCATGGCCCTTACCCCCAATCAGCCCCAGCATTTT. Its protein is CASMALTPNQPQHF.

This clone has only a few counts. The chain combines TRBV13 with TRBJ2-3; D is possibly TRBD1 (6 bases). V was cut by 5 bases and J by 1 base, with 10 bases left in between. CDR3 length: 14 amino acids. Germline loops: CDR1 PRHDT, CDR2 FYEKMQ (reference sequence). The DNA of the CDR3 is TGTGCCAGCAGCACGAGACAGGGCACAGATACGCAGTATTTT. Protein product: CASSTRQGTDTQYF. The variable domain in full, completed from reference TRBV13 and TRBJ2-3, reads AAGVIQSPRHLIKEKRETATLKCYPIPRHDTVYWYQQGPGQDPQFLISFYEKMQSDKGSIPDRFSAQQFSDYHSELNMSSLELGDSALYFCASSTRQGTDTQYFGPGTRLTVL.

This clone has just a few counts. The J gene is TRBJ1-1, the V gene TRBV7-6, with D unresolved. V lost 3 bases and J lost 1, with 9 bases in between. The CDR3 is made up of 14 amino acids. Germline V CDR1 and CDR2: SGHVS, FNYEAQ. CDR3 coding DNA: TGTGCCAGCAGCTTCACGGGAGGGAACACTGAAGCTTTCTTT. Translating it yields CASSFTGGNTEAFF.

The CDR3 DNA reads TGTGCCAGCAGCCCAACGACACTTAACACTGAAGCTTTCTTT. Its translation: CASSPTTLNTEAFF. The rearrangement joins TRBV7-9 to TRBJ1-1; D is ambiguous. V lost 5 bases, J lost 2 bases, and 12 bases lay in between. CDR1 SEHNR and CDR2 FQNEAQ come from the germline V gene (reference sequence). The CDR3 has 14 residues. Supplemented by reference TRBV7-9 and TRBJ1-1, the full variable domain reads DTGVSQNPRHKITKRGQNVTFRCDPISEHNRLYWYRQTLGQGPEFLTYFQNEAQLEKSRLLSDRFSAERPKGSFSTLEIQRTEQGDSAMYLCASSPTTLNTEAFFGQGTRLTVV.

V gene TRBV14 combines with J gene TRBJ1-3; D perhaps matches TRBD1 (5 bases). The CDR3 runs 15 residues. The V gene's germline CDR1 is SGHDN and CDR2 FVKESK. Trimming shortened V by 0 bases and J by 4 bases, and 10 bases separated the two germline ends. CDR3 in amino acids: CASSQDGAFGNTIYF. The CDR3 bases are TGTGCCAGCAGCCAAGATGGGGCCTTCGGAAACACCATATATTTT.

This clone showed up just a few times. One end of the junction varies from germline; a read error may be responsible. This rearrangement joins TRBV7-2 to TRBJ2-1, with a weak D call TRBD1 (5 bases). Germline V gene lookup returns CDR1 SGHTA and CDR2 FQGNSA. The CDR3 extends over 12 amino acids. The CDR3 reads CASSQTANGQFF. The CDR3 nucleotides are TGTGCCAGCAGCCAGACAGCCAATGGGCAGTTCTTC.

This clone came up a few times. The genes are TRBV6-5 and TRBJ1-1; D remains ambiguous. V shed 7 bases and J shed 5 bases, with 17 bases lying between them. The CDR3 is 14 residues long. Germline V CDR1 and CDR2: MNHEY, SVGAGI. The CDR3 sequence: CASNRAIGVTEAFF. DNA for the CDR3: TGTGCCAGCAACCGGGCGATCGGGGTTACTGAAGCTTTCTTT.

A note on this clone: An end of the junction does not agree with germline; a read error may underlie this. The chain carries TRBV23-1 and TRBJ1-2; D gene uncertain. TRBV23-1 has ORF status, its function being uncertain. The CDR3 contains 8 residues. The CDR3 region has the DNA TGCGCCAGCATTGCCTGCGCCTTC. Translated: CASIACAF.

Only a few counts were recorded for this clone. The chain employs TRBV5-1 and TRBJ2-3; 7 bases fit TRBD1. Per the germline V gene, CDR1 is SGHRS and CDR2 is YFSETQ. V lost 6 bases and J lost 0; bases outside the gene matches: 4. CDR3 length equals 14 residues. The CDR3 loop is CASKVDRSTDTQYF. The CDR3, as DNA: TGCGCCAGCAAGGTGGACAGGAGCACAGATACGCAGTATTTT.

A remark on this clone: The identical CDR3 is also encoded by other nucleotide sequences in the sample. CDR3 sequence (DNA): TGTGCCAGCAGCGTAGCTAGCACAGATACGCAGTATTTT. It encodes CASSVASTDTQYF. The genes are TRBV9 and TRBJ2-3; no definite D call. Trimming removed 0 bases from V and 0 bases from J, with 2 bases in between. CDR1 and CDR2 (germline): SGDLS, YYNGEE. CDR3 length: 13 amino acids.

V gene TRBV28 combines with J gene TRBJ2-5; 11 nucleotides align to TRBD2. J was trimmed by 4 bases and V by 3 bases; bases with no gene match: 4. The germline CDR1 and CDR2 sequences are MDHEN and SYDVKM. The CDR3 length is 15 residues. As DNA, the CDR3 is TGTGCCAGCAGTTTCCGGGGACTAGCGGCAGAGACCCAGTACTTC. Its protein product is CASSFRGLAAETQYF.